This TCR beta chain was identified in a study of CD8 T cells in ankylosing spondylitis. General study findings and limits: Ankylosing spondylitis blood seemed to carry a telltale TCR beta motif made of under ten highly homologous variants. There were earlier reports of some motif variants in reactive arthritis synovial fluid and blood. As for the disease-linked clones, they showed a CD8+ phenotype and occurred at relatively low frequencies in peripheral blood. Clones tied to disease were said to be significantly enriched in matched ankylosing spondylitis synovial fluid.

Molecular-barcoded quantitative 5'-RACE produced these TCR beta libraries. TCRdb ran MiXCR on the 5' RACE reads and lists one entry per CDR3 protein. The repertoire consists of under 450,000 distinct CDR3 sequences, with roughly 17% occurring once and the leading ten covering just over 1%. This clonotype showed up just a few times. Its specificity is not known. The CDR3 covers 12 residues. Germline V CDR1 and CDR2: SGHRS, YFSETQ. V was shortened by 4 bases and J by 3 bases, with 8 bases between the two germline ends. This rearrangement joins TRBV5-1 to TRBJ2-7; maybe TRBD2 (6 bases). Sequenced: blood, either unsorted or a sorted T cell fraction (not recorded which). The sequence was obtained from a male donor with ankylosing spondylitis. The chain's CDR3 is CASSAGSYEQYF. The CDR3 DNA follows: TGCGCCAGCAGCGCCGGGAGCTACGAGCAGTACTTC.